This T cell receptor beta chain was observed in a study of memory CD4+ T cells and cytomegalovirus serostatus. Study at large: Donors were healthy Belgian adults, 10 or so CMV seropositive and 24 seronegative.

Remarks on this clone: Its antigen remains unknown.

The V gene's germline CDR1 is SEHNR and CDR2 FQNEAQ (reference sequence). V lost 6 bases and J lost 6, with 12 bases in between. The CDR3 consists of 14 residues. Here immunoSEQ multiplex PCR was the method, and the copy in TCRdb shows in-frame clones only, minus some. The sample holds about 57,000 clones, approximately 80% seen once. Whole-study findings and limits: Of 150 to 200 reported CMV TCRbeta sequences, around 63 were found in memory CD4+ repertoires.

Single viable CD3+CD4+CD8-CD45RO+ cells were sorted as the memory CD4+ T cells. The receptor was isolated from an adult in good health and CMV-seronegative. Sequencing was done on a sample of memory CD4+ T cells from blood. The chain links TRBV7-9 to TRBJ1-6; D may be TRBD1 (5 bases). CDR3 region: CASRTGGVNSPLHF. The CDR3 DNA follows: TGTGCCAGCAGGACTGGAGGGGTTAATTCACCCCTCCACTTT.